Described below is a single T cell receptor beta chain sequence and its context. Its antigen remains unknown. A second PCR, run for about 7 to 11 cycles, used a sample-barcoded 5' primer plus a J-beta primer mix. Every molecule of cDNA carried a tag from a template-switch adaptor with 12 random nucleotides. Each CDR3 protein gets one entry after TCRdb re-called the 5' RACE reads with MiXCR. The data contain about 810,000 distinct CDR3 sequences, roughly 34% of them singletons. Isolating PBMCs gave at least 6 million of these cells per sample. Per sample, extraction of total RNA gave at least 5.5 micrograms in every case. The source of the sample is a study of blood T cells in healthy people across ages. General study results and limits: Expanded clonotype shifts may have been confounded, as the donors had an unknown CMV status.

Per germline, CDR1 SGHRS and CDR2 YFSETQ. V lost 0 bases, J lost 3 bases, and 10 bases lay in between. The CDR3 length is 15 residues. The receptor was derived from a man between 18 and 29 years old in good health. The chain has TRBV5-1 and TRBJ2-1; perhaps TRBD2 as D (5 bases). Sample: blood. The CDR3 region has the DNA TGCGCCAGCAGCTTGGCACGAGCGGACTACAATGAGCAGTTCTTC. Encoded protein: CASSLARADYNEQFF. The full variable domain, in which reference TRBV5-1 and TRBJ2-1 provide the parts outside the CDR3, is KAGVTQTPRYLIKTRGQQVTLSCSPISGHRSVSWYQQTPGQGLQFLFEYFSETQRNKGNFPGRFSGRQFSNSRSEMNVSTLELGDSALYLCASSLARADYNEQFFGPGTRLTVL.